A single sample is the source of the 9 T cell receptor beta chains below, sequenced in a study of blood T cell repertoires in COVID-19. The table came from immunoSEQ multiplex PCR; TCRdb's copy has only in-frame clones and leaves some out. The repertoire holds just over 150,000 clones, with roughly 91% as singletons. Sequenced: peripheral blood. The receptors come from a woman between 45 and 65 years old with acute or convalescent COVID-19.

This chain joins TRBV27 and TRBJ2-1, with D possibly matching TRBD1 (6 bases). Germline CDR1 is MNHEY and CDR2 is SMNVEV (reference sequence). V lost 4 bases and J 0 bases, leaving 13 bases between the germline ends. There are 16 residues in the CDR3. The CDR3 sequence is CASSWRQASSYNEQFF. As DNA, the CDR3 is TGTGCCAGCAGTTGGCGACAGGCCTCCTCCTACAATGAGCAGTTCTTC.

The CDR3 sequence: CASSERMGQGAYEQYF. The CDR3 DNA is TGTGCCAGCAGCGAGCGAATGGGACAGGGGGCTTACGAGCAGTACTTC. The rearrangement joins TRBV27 to TRBJ2-7, with 12 bases that match TRBD1. Germline V gene data show CDR1 as MNHEY and CDR2 as SMNVEV (reference sequence). After removal of 6 bases from V and 4 bases from J, the junction contained 10 bases not matched to a gene. This CDR3 spans 16 amino acids.

The chain combines TRBV6-5 with TRBJ2-7; 9 nucleotides agree with TRBD1. Trimming at V came to 4 bases and at J to 3 bases, leaving 4 bases not matched to a gene. The CDR3 has 14 amino acids. CDR1 and CDR2 from the germline V gene are MNHEY and SVGAGI. The chain's CDR3 is CASSSGTGFYEQYF. The DNA for the CDR3 is TGTGCCAGCAGTTCCGGGACAGGGTTCTACGAGCAGTACTTC.

This CDR3 reads CASSQVYRTGNTIYF. The CDR3 nucleotides read TGCGCCAGCAGCCAAGTCTACAGAACTGGAAACACCATATATTTT. The gene calls are TRBV4-1 and TRBJ1-3; D uncertain. The CDR3 totals 15 residues. The V and J ends lost 1 base and 2 bases respectively, with 9 bases between them. Germline V gene data show CDR1 as MGHRA and CDR2 as YSYEKL.

V is TRBV5-8 and J is TRBJ2-7, with D perhaps matching TRBD2 (6 bases). The germline CDR1 and CDR2 sequences are SGHTS and YDEGEE. The V and J ends lost 2 bases and 7 bases respectively, with 16 bases between them. The CDR3 extends over 14 amino acids. Here the CDR3 reads CASSFGTQLWEQYF. CDR3 DNA sequence: TGTGCCAGCAGCTTCGGGACTCAACTTTGGGAGCAGTACTTC.

This chain uses TRBV11-2 with TRBJ1-5; D unresolved. CDR1 SGHAT and CDR2 FQNNGV come from the germline V gene. CDR3 length equals 13 residues. Between the trimmed V and J ends, which lost 0 bases and 4 bases, there was a span of 4 bases. CDR3 bases: TGTGCCAGCAGCTTAGATGTAAATCAGCCCCAGCATTTT. Protein: CASSLDVNQPQHF.

The chain couples TRBV28 to TRBJ1-6; 9 nucleotides line up with TRBD1. Germline assignment: CDR1 MDHEN and CDR2 SYDVKM. The CDR3 runs to 13 residues. V was clipped by 6 bases and J by 9 bases; unmatched bases: 3. This chain's CDR3 is CASRGQGGSPLHF. Written as DNA, the CDR3 is TGTGCCAGCAGGGGACAGGGTGGTTCACCCCTCCACTTT.

The chain combines TRBV18 with TRBJ1-1; 7 positions agree with TRBD1. V lost 3 bases to trimming and J lost 3 bases; unmatched junction nucleotides: 22. The CDR3 covers 20 residues. CDR1 is KGHSH, CDR2 LQKENI, per germline. CDR3 nucleotide sequence: TGTGCCAGCTCACCGGATCGGGGGCGAAGGGGGCTCGGGTGGGACACTGAAGCTTTCTTT. This encodes CASSPDRGRRGLGWDTEAFF.

The chain carries TRBV28 and TRBJ1-1; D ambiguous. The CDR3 contains 15 residues. The V end lost 5 bases, the J end lost 4 bases, and 17 bases lay between the germline ends. CDR1 MDHEN and CDR2 SYDVKM come from the germline V gene. CDR3 in DNA: TGTGCCAGCAGTCCCCAAGGACTTCGGAGCACTGAAGCTTTCTTT. Protein: CASSPQGLRSTEAFF.